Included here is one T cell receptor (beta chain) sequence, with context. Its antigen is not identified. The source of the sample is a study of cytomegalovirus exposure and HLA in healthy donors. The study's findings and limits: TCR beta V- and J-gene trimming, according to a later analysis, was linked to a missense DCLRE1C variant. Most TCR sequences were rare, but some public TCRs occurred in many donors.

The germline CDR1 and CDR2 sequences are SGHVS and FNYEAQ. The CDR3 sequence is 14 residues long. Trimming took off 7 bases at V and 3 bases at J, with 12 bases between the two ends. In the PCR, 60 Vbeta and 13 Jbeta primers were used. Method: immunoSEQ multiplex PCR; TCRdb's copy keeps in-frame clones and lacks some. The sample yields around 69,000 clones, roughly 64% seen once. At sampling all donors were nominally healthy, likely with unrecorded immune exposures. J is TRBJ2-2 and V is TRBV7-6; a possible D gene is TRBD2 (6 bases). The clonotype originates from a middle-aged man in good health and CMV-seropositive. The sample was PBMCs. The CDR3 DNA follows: TGTGCCAGCACCCAAGCGGGCTACACCGGGGAGCTGTTTTTT. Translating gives CASTQAGYTGELFF.